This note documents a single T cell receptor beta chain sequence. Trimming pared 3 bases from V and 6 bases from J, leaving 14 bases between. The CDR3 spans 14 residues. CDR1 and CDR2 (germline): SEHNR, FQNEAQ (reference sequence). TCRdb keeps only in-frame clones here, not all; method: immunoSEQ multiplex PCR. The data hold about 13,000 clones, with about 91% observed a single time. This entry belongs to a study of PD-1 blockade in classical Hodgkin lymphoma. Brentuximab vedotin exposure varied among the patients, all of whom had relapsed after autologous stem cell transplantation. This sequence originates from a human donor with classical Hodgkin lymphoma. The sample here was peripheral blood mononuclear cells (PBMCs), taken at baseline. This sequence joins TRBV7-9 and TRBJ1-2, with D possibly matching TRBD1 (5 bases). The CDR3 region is CASSLGGARDGYTF. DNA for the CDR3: TGTGCCAGCAGCTTGGGCGGGGCTAGGGATGGCTACACCTTC.